This TCR beta chain was observed in a study of shared clonotypes between healthy human individuals (dated by TCRdb to 2018 to 2021). For the study in its entirety: A couple of women and three men aged 18 to 49 years were included in the cohort. Different laboratories and diverse techniques were used to prepare libraries and sequence TCR repertoires, to increase sequencing depth and limit assay-specific biases. Per donor, leukapheresis produced somewhere between about 0.9 and 10 billion PBMCs. For each donor, CD4 naive and CD4 memory were each given three plates, CD8 naive was given two plates, and CD8 memory was given one plate. The study deeply sequenced blood TCR repertoires of 5 or 6 healthy adults to estimate repertoire size and the extent of clonotype sharing between individuals. On the study overall, not on this receptor specifically: Because the study included only a small number of donors, the genetic and exposure-history diversity represented was limited. Rarefaction of sorted-subset datasets indicated incomplete sequencing despite the large sequencing depth. Higher generation probabilities were observed for clonotypes shared by all four sorted-subset donors than for non-shared clonotypes. Sampling was restricted to blood, and TCR repertoires in tissues likely differ from the TCR repertoires found in blood. Naive subsets generally had larger estimated clonotype richness than memory subsets did. Based on pairwise subsampling, the degree of clonotype sharing among donors was expected to be affected by sequencing depth. When four donors were compared, the shared fraction of clonotypes was around 5% for naive CD4, 3.5% for naive CD8, more than 2% for memory CD4, and 0.4% for memory CD8.

Regarding this clone: Its antigen is not yet known. Nothing much larger sits one base from this clone, and base qualities are not available.

CD8 naive samples were obtained by positive selection for CCR7 among CD45RO-negative cells, yielding a CD45RA+CCR7+ population from which TemRA cells were excluded. Healthy HIV-negative adults with no recently reported acute infections or vaccinations were included as donors. Every donor was a Caucasian adult living in Nashville, Tennessee, USA. Blood was obtained by leukapheresis, after which PBMCs were separated by Ficoll-Histopaque density gradient centrifugation and cryopreserved in liquid nitrogen vapor phase. Analytical flow cytometry was used to check the purity and quantity of every magnetically sorted T cell population. From each sorted fraction, genomic DNA was isolated and quantified by UV absorbance on a Nanodrop 2000c. Using the deep immunoSEQ assay, TCR CDR3 regions were amplified from genomic DNA by multiplex PCR. For each cell subset, the extracted genomic DNA was distributed evenly across all wells of several immunoSEQ 96-well plates, and each plate served as one replicate. For sorted subsets, each replicate PCR was loaded with 200 to 250 ng genomic DNA, equivalent to approximately 33,000 T cell genomes. Purified libraries were measured with a Qubit 3.0 fluorometer, size-checked on a Bioanalyzer 2100, and measured again with the KAPA Library Quantification kit. Every immunoSEQ 96-well plate was sequenced on a dedicated single-read 150-cycle Illumina NextSeq 550 flow cell. The authors processed their data as follows. Because only junctional sequences without quality scores were contained in the immunoSEQ output, filtering matching that applied to full-length reads could not be performed. To assign V/J genes and CDR3, sequences were annotated against IMGT germline references using PyIR, a Python wrapper for IgBLAST v1.9. Any read was removed if the V/J assignment was weak (E-value above 1e-6), the CDR3 was missing, or the read contained stop codons, out-of-frame junctions, or ambiguous translated residues. V3J clonotypes were defined by identical inferred V gene, J gene, and CDR3 amino acid sequence. Percentage overlap between repertoires was calculated by dividing the number of shared unique clonotypes by the size of the smaller repertoire. Richness of each repertoire was evaluated using RTK rarefaction, the Chao1 estimator, and Recon v2.1 estimates of unobserved clonotypes. OLGA was used to compute generation probabilities for all TCRbeta clonotypes that the gDNA method yielded from a handful of donors. TCRdb took this table from immuneACCESS and kept in-frame rearrangements with V and J called. Such tables lack part of the clones; where checked against another copy, unresolved V genes explain under half of the gap, and the rest is unexplained. D and trimming come from the DNA, and the V and J calls and clone size come from that table. The sample records roughly 2 million clones, less than 95% of which are singletons. 0.9% to 1.3% of the sample is taken by the ten largest.

The sequencing sample was made of naive CD8+ T cells sorted from blood. The cell subset or site label corresponds to: CD45RA+CCR7+. This sequence was found in a man between 18 and 29 years old in good health.

The nucleotides read TGTGCCACCAGCCCACCCGAAGGTCATGGCTACACCTTC. The encoded protein is CATSPPEGHGYTF. The V and J genes are TRBV15 and TRBJ1-2, with the D gene not confidently named. The cysteine opens and the phenylalanine closes a CDR3 of 13 amino acids. The DNA shown is the 39-base CDR3, in frame from base 1. V and J lose 5 bases and 6 bases, and a span of 13 bases separates them. In the germline V gene (reference sequence), CDR1 corresponds to LNHNV and CDR2 to YYDKDF.